Below are 4 T cell receptor beta chains sequenced from a single sample in a study of spatial heterogeneity in lung cancer. TCRdb used MiXCR to reprocess the 5' RACE reads, holding one entry per CDR3 protein. Of approximately 9,700 distinct CDR3 sequences listed, 8% are singletons. Points from the study as a whole: Within tumors, counts of expanded alpha and beta TCRs tracked tumor mutation counts.

Time point denoted: sample taken at primary tumor resection. No antigens are known for them. The material sequenced was lung tumor tissue, taken at surgery. These receptors were obtained from a male donor with early-stage non-small cell lung cancer.

Only a few counts were recorded for this clonotype. The rearrangement links TRBV5-1 to TRBJ2-7; TRBD1 agrees at 12 bases. The germline V gene encodes CDR1 SGHRS and CDR2 YFSETQ. The CDR3 totals 15 residues. The J segment lost 5 bases and the V segment lost 3 bases, leaving 6 bases of the junction unmatched. Here the CDR3 reads CASSSTGTGGDEQYF. The CDR3 coding sequence is TGCGCCAGCAGCTCAACCGGGACAGGGGGCGACGAGCAGTACTTC.

This clonotype has ten or more counts. The V and J genes are TRBV7-2 and TRBJ2-7; 8 bases map to TRBD1. V dropped 1 base and J dropped 4; count of bases not matched to a gene: 9. There are 16 residues in the CDR3. Germline values: CDR1 SGHTA, CDR2 FQGNSA. The CDR3 here is CASSLVGTGKLYEQYF. CDR3 bases: TGTGCCAGCAGCTTAGTTGGGACAGGAAAACTTTACGAGCAGTACTTC.

This clonotype came up many times. V gene TRBV5-4 combines with J gene TRBJ2-3, with 9 nucleotides matching TRBD2. The CDR3 totals 17 residues. Trimming at V came to 0 bases and at J to 2 bases, leaving 7 bases not matched to a gene. Germline values: CDR1 SGHNT, CDR2 YYREEE (reference sequence). CDR3 nucleotides: TGTGCCAGCAGCTTGGCCTTAGCGGGAGAGAACACAGATACGCAGTATTTT. This codes for CASSLALAGENTDTQYF.

This clonotype was picked up many times. J is TRBJ2-3 and V is TRBV7-8, with D perhaps TRBD1 or TRBD2 (5 bases each). Trimming pared 1 base from V and 6 bases from J, leaving 11 bases between. Germline V gene data show CDR1 as SGHVS and CDR2 as FQNEAQ. CDR3 length: 14 amino acids. CDR3: CASSLGGWGDTQYF. Here the CDR3 DNA reads TGTGCCAGCAGCTTAGGCGGGTGGGGGGATACGCAGTATTTT.